One and the same sample provided the 14 T cell receptor beta chains below, sequenced in a study of vaccination effects on CD4 cells after COVID-19. Antigen specificity for these receptors is unknown. The table came from immunoSEQ multiplex PCR; TCRdb's copy has only in-frame clones and leaves some out. The table has about 66,000 clones, 72% seen once. Culture proceeded for approximately 10 days, and CD4+ T cells were then isolated. Sample: CD4+ T cells from PBMCs cultured without peptide, taken before COVID-19 vaccination. These receptors originate from a human donor who had a prior SARS-CoV-2 infection.

The chain combines TRBV11-2 with TRBJ1-1; possibly TRBD1 for D (5 bases). Germline V gene data show CDR1 as SGHAT and CDR2 as FQNNGV. This CDR3 contains 17 residues. V lost 5 bases and J lost 1, with 20 bases in between. CDR3: CASSPEGFRARNTEAFF. DNA of the CDR3: TGTGCCAGCAGCCCCGAGGGGTTTCGGGCGCGGAACACTGAAGCTTTCTTT. The entire variable domain, with the rest obtained from reference TRBV11-2 and TRBJ1-1, is as follows: EAGVAQSPRYKIIEKRQSVAFWCNPISGHATLYWYQQILGQGPKLLIQFQNNGVVDDSQLPKDRFSAERLKGVDSTLKIQPAKLEDSAVYLCASSPEGFRARNTEAFFGQGTRLTVV.

The gene calls are TRBV9 and TRBJ1-2; D is unclear. Trimming pared 2 bases from V and 4 bases from J, leaving 9 bases between. The CDR3 contains 13 residues. Per the germline V gene, CDR1 is SGDLS and CDR2 is YYNGEE. CDR3 region: CASSVSQIYGYTF. CDR3 DNA sequence: TGTGCCAGCAGCGTTAGCCAGATCTATGGCTACACCTTC. The full variable domain, with the rest looked up from reference TRBV9 and TRBJ1-2, is DSGVTQTPKHLITATGQRVTLRCSPRSGDLSVYWYQQSLDQGLQFLIQYYNGEERAKGNILERFSAQQFPDLHSELNLSSLELGDSALYFCASSVSQIYGYTFGSGTRLTVV.

This clone was seen only once. J is TRBJ1-6 and V is TRBV2; no definite D call. V dropped 6 bases and J dropped 0 bases, with 6 bases sitting between them. Per the germline V gene, CDR1 is SNHLY and CDR2 is FYNNEI. This CDR3 comprises 14 residues. The CDR3 sequence: CASRADSYNSPLHF. The DNA of the CDR3 is TGTGCCAGCAGGGCAGACTCCTATAATTCACCCCTCCACTTT.

This clone has more than one count but fewer than ten. The chain links TRBV6-5 to TRBJ2-5; no clear D gene. Per the germline V gene, CDR1 is MNHEY and CDR2 is SVGAGI. This CDR3 comprises 14 residues. The V end was cut by 7 bases, the J end by 2 bases, with 14 bases between. CDR3 amino acids: CASNSYSGQETQYF. CDR3 in DNA: TGTGCCAGCAACTCATATTCCGGGCAAGAGACCCAGTACTTC.

This clone was counted once. The rearrangement uses TRBV18 and TRBJ2-5; D is undetermined. Per germline, CDR1 KGHSH and CDR2 LQKENI. The CDR3 is 12 residues long. Trimming removed 4 bases from V and 2 bases from J, with 5 bases in between. CDR3 sequence (DNA): TGTGCCAGCTCACTACCACAAGAGACCCAGTACTTC. Amino acids: CASSLPQETQYF.

This clone has only one observation. The chain employs TRBV19 and TRBJ2-1; the D gene is possibly TRBD2 (5 bases). Per the germline V gene, CDR1 is LNHDA and CDR2 is SQIVND (reference sequence). V was trimmed by 11 bases and J by 7 bases, leaving 18 bases between them. CDR3 size: 13 residues. The CDR3 DNA reads as TGTGCCGCAGCTGGGGAGCCGCAAAATGAGCAGTTCTTC. It is translated as CAAAGEPQNEQFF.

The sample holds a few counts of this clone. CDR3 in amino acids: CASSPPLEYGYTF. The CDR3 DNA reads as TGTGCCAGCAGCCCCCCCTTAGAGTATGGCTACACCTTC. This rearrangement joins TRBV13 to TRBJ1-2; D gene unclear. The CDR3 sequence is 13 residues long. Germline CDR1 PRHDT, CDR2 FYEKMQ (reference sequence). The V gene lost 5 bases and the J gene lost 5 bases, with 12 bases spanning the gap.

The rearrangement links TRBV7-2 to TRBJ2-1; 9 bases agree with TRBD2. The CDR3 has 15 amino acids. The germline V gene has CDR1 SGHTA and CDR2 FQGNSA. V was clipped by 4 bases and J by 12 bases; unmatched bases: 13. The CDR3 region is CASSSQGIAGEAQFF. CDR3 coding DNA: TGTGCCAGCAGCTCTCAAGGAATAGCGGGAGAGGCGCAGTTCTTC.

The genes are TRBV19 and TRBJ2-1, with 14 bases that match TRBD2. Germline lookup yields CDR1 LNHDA and CDR2 SQIVND (reference sequence). The CDR3 loop spans 17 amino acids. The V segment lost 6 bases and the J segment 3 bases; nucleotides outside the gene matches: 7. In DNA form, the CDR3 reads TGTGCCAGTAGGGGACTAGCGGGGGAGGTGGGCTACAATGAGCAGTTCTTC. This translates into CASRGLAGEVGYNEQFF. The whole variable domain, remainder taken from reference TRBV19 and TRBJ2-1, is DGGITQSPKYLFRKEGQNVTLSCEQNLNHDAMYWYRQDPGQGLRLIYYSQIVNDFQKGDIAEGYSVSREKKESFPLTVTSAQKNPTAFYLCASRGLAGEVGYNEQFFGPGTRLTVL.

This clone was recorded only once. DNA of the CDR3: TGTGCCAGCAGCAAGTCAGGGGCCAACGTCCTGACTTTC. Protein product: CASSKSGANVLTF. The genes are TRBV5-6 and TRBJ2-6; no firm D call. The CDR3 spans 13 residues. Trimming removed 4 bases from V and 4 bases from J, with 6 bases in between. Germline CDR1 and CDR2: SGHDT and YYEEEE. Combining the CDR3 with reference TRBV5-6 and TRBJ2-6 gives the whole variable domain DAGVTQSPTHLIKTRGQQVTLRCSPKSGHDTVSWYQQALGQGPQFIFQYYEEEERQRGNFPDRFSGHQFPNYSSELNVNALLLGDSALYLCASSKSGANVLTFGAGSRLTVL.

This chain connects TRBV19 to TRBJ1-3; D ambiguous. Germline CDR1 is LNHDA and CDR2 is SQIVND (reference sequence). This CDR3 is 15 amino acids long. V dropped 8 bases and J dropped 2 bases, with 16 bases sitting between them. The CDR3 sequence is CASVRAFNPGNTIYF. The CDR3 bases are TGTGCCAGTGTCCGGGCCTTCAACCCTGGAAACACCATATATTTT.

This clone was recorded once. This rearrangement joins TRBV10-3 to TRBJ2-5; TRBD2 matches 7 bases. This CDR3 is built from 14 residues. With 3 bases clipped from V and 3 bases from J, the junction kept 4 bases outside the gene matches. Per germline, CDR1 ENHRY and CDR2 SYGVKD. CDR3 amino acids: CAISERGGKETQYF. In DNA, the CDR3 is TGTGCCATCAGTGAACGCGGGGGTAAAGAGACCCAGTACTTC.

The rearrangement links TRBV5-1 to TRBJ2-1; 7 nucleotides line up with TRBD2. CDR1 is SGHRS and CDR2 is YFSETQ in the germline V gene. V dropped 5 bases and J dropped 10; count of bases not matched to a gene: 12. The CDR3 covers 14 residues. The CDR3 DNA is TGCGCCAGCAGATACCGGGACTACGGTAGGGAGCAGTTCTTC. Its translation is CASRYRDYGREQFF. The full variable domain, completed using reference TRBV5-1 and TRBJ2-1, is KAGVTQTPRYLIKTRGQQVTLSCSPISGHRSVSWYQQTPGQGLQFLFEYFSETQRNKGNFPGRFSGRQFSNSRSEMNVSTLELGDSALYLCASRYRDYGREQFFGPGTRLTVL.

This clone turned up a few times. The chain employs TRBV2 and TRBJ1-1, with D possibly TRBD1 on 6 matching bases. CDR1 and CDR2 (germline): SNHLY, FYNNEI. This CDR3 is 13 amino acids long. V was cut by 6 bases and J by 3 bases, with 11 bases left in between. The CDR3 spells CASSPTGHTEAFF. In DNA, the CDR3 is TGTGCCAGCAGCCCAACAGGGCACACTGAAGCTTTCTTT. The entire variable domain, with the rest obtained from reference TRBV2 and TRBJ1-1, is as follows: EPEVTQTPSHQVTQMGQEVILRCVPISNHLYFYWYRQILGQKVEFLVSFYNNEISEKSEIFDDQFSVERPDGSNFTLKIRSTKLEDSAMYFCASSPTGHTEAFFGQGTRLTVV.